This entry lists 7 T cell receptor beta chains sequenced from one sample in a study of neurological immune-mediated disorders (dated by TCRdb to about 2019). The library was obtained by 5' RACE. Sequencer: Illumina HiSeq 2500. TCRdb reanalyzed the raw reads on its own, using fastp at Q25 for trimming and MiXCR for clone calling, and kept in-frame beta chains. Rows are unified per CDR3 protein, each entry keeping the most common DNA and genes. In all, the sample holds tens of thousands of distinct CDR3 sequences, and 10% of those were seen once. The ten largest clones capture approximately 6.9% of the sample. Sequencing used PBMCs. Receptor source: a woman in her 30s with HTLV-1-associated myelopathy (HAM/TSP).

In its sample, this clonotype ranks as medium-sized. This chain connects TRBV20-1 to TRBJ1-2; 8 bases align to TRBD1. Germline V gives CDR1 DFQATT, CDR2 SNEGSKA (reference sequence). V trimming: 3 bases; J trimming: 11 bases; junction bases outside the gene matches: 14. This CDR3 spans 14 amino acids. As DNA, the CDR3 is TGCAGTGCTAGTAGAGACAGGGGCGGTTCAGGATACACCTTC. The encoded protein is CSASRDRGGSGYTF.

In its sample, this clonotype was seen many times. The V gene is TRBV2, the J gene TRBJ1-6; D uncertain. V was shortened by 6 bases and J by 7 bases, with 16 bases between the two germline ends. The CDR3 is 15 residues long. The germline V gene encodes CDR1 SNHLY and CDR2 FYNNEI. The CDR3 DNA is TGTGCCAGCAGGGTCACGGACCTAGAAAATTCACCCCTCCACTTT. This codes for CASRVTDLENSPLHF. The full variable domain, in which reference TRBV2 and TRBJ1-6 provide the parts outside the CDR3, is EPEVTQTPSHQVTQMGQEVILRCVPISNHLYFYWYRQILGQKVEFLVSFYNNEISEKSEIFDDQFSVERPDGSNFTLKIRSTKLEDSAMYFCASRVTDLENSPLHFGNGTRLTVT.

This clonotype was seen ten or more times. The genes are TRBV11-2 and TRBJ1-3, with D hard to call. Trimming took off 1 base at V and 0 bases at J, with 7 bases between the two ends. The CDR3 covers 15 residues. Germline V lookup: CDR1 SGHAT, CDR2 FQNNGV. As DNA, the CDR3 is TGTGCCAGCAGCTTAGGTCGTGGCTCTGGAAACACCATATATTTT. Its protein is CASSLGRGSGNTIYF.

At least ten counts were recorded for this clonotype. V and J are TRBV7-9 and TRBJ2-1; D is unresolved. Germline V gene lookup returns CDR1 SEHNR and CDR2 FQNEAQ (reference sequence). The length of the CDR3 is 13 residues. V lost 0 bases, J lost 8 bases, and 8 bases lay in between. CDR3: CASSLAGSHEQFF. The CDR3, as DNA: TGTGCCAGCAGCTTAGCGGGATCGCATGAGCAGTTCTTC.

This clonotype was detected ten times or more. This chain joins TRBV6-6 and TRBJ1-4; possible D gene TRBD1, 5 bases. Trimming stripped 6 bases from V and 0 bases from J, with 17 bases between. This CDR3 comprises 17 residues. Germline-derived CDR1 and CDR2 are MNHNY and SVGAGI (reference sequence). As DNA, the CDR3 is TGTGCCAGCAGAACCGGGACGGGGGGGTCAACTAATGAAAAACTGTTTTTT. It translates to CASRTGTGGSTNEKLFF.

The V call is TRBV20-1, the J call TRBJ1-2; D ambiguous. Looked up from germline, CDR1 is DFQATT and CDR2 is SNEGSKA (reference sequence). The CDR3 consists of 13 residues. V was clipped by 4 bases and J by 14 bases, with 23 bases between them. CDR3 bases: TGCAGTGCTACCAAAAACGGGAACTATGTCTATACCTTC. Translated: CSATKNGNYVYTF.

This clonotype was seen many times. The chain combines TRBV5-1 with TRBJ1-6, with D possibly matching TRBD1 (6 bases). Germline CDR1 SGHRS, CDR2 YFSETQ. The CDR3 extends over 14 amino acids. Trimming pared 3 bases from V and 10 bases from J, leaving 14 bases between. CDR3 nucleotides: TGCGCCAGCAGCTCGGACAGTGTAGGGTCACCCCTCCACTTT. Translating gives CASSSDSVGSPLHF.